These 5 T cell receptor beta chains were all obtained from the same sample, sequenced in a study of cytomegalovirus exposure and HLA in healthy donors. Use of 60 Vbeta and 13 Jbeta primers characterized the PCR. The method was immunoSEQ multiplex PCR; TCRdb's version includes in-frame clones alone and lacks a portion of them. The sample lists a few hundred thousand clones; more than 60% were seen once. Sequenced sample: PBMCs. The receptor source for this set is a man aged 40-55 years in good health and CMV-seronegative.

CDR3 sequence reads: CASGRQGGTDTQYF. The CDR3 DNA reads TGTGCCAGCGGGAGACAGGGGGGCACAGATACGCAGTATTTT. The gene calls are TRBV6-5 and TRBJ2-3; 9 bases agree with TRBD1. This CDR3 has 14 amino acids. Unmatched junction bases numbered 4, after V lost 8 bases and J lost 1 base. Germline V gene data show CDR1 as MNHEY and CDR2 as SVGAGI.

Here the CDR3 DNA reads TGTGCCAGCAGTCGTACAGGTTTCTACGAGCAGTACTTC. Translated: CASSRTGFYEQYF. This chain uses TRBV4-2 with TRBJ2-7, with D maybe TRBD1 (5 bases). The CDR3 has 13 amino acids. CDR1 is LGHNA and CDR2 is YNFKEQ in the germline V gene. The V end lost 6 bases, the J end lost 3 bases, and 12 bases lay between the germline ends.

This clone was seen a single time. This rearrangement joins TRBV5-5 to TRBJ1-1; TRBD1 matches at 10 bases. CDR3 size: 15 residues. Germline assignment: CDR1 SGHKS and CDR2 YYEKEE (reference sequence). After removal of 4 bases from V and 1 base from J, the junction contained 4 bases not matched to a gene. CDR3 nucleotides: TGTGCCAGCAGCCGACAGGGGGCCCAGAACACTGAAGCTTTCTTT. Translated: CASSRQGAQNTEAFF.

The chain is built from TRBV2 and TRBJ2-5, with TRBD1 matching over 8 bases. The CDR3 has 12 amino acids. V lost 8 bases, J lost 4 bases, and 3 bases stayed unmatched. Germline V CDR1 and CDR2: SNHLY, FYNNEI. CDR3 in DNA: TGTGCCAGCTTCAGGGGGCTAGAGACCCAGTACTTC. Its protein product is CASFRGLETQYF.

This chain's CDR3 is CASSSETGNYGYTF. The CDR3 DNA sequence: TGTGCCAGCAGCTCTGAGACTGGTAACTATGGCTACACCTTC. The chain has TRBV28 and TRBJ1-2; no clear D. The CDR3 has 14 amino acids. The V and J ends lost 6 bases and 1 base respectively, with 12 bases between them. CDR1 is MDHEN, CDR2 SYDVKM, per germline.